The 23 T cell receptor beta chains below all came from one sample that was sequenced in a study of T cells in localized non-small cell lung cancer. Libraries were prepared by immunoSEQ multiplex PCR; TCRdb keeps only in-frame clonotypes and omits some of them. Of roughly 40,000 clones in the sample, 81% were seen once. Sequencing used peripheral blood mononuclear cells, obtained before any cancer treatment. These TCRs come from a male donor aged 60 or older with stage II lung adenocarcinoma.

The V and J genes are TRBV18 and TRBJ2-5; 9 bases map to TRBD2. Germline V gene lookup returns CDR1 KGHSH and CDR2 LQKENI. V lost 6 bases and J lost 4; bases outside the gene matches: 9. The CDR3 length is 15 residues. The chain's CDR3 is CASSPSASGAETQYF. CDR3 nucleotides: TGTGCCAGCTCCCCGTCGGCTAGCGGGGCAGAGACCCAGTACTTC.

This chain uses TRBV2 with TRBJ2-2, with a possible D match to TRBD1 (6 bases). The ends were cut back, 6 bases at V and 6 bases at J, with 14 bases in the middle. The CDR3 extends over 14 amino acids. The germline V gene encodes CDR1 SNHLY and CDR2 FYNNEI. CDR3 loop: CASSSDRWAGELFF. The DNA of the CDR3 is TGTGCCAGCAGCTCTGACAGGTGGGCCGGGGAGCTGTTTTTT.

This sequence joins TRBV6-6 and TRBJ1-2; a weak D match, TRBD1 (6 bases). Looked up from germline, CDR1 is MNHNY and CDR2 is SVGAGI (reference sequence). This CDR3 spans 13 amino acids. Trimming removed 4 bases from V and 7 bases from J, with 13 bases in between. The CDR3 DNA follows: TGTGCCAGCAGTTCACAGGGTTCCGTTGGCTACACCTTC. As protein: CASSSQGSVGYTF.

CDR3 bases: TGTGCCAGCAGCTTACGGACTAGCACCTCAGGCTCCTACAATGAGCAGTTCTTC. This encodes CASSLRTSTSGSYNEQFF. The chain joins TRBV11-2 to TRBJ2-1; 8 positions match TRBD2. This CDR3 comprises 18 residues. Losses at the gene ends were 2 bases for V and 0 bases for J; bases not matched to a gene: 9. Germline-derived CDR1 and CDR2 are SGHAT and FQNNGV.

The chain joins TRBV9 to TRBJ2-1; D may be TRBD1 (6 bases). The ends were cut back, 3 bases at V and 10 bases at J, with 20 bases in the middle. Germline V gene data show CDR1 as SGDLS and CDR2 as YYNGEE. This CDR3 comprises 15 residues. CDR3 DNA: TGTGCCAGCAGCGAGATGACAGGACTTACGGAAGAGCAGTTCTTC. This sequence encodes CASSEMTGLTEEQFF.

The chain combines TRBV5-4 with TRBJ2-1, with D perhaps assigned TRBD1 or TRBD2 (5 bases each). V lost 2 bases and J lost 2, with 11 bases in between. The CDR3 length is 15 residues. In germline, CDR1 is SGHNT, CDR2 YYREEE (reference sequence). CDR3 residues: CASSLGTEPYNEQFF. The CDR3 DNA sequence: TGTGCCAGCAGCTTAGGGACGGAGCCCTACAATGAGCAGTTCTTC.

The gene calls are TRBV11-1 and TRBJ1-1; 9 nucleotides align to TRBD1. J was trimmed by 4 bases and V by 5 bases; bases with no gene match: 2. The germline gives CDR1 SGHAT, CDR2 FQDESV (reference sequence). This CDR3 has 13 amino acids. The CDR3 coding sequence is TGTGCCAGCAGCCGGGACAGGGCCACTGAAGCTTTCTTT. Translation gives CASSRDRATEAFF.

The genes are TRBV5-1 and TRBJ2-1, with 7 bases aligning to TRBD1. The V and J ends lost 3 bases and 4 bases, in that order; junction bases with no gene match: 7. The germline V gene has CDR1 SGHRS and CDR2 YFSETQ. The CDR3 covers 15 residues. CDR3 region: CASSSSGTVYNEQFF. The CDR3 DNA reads TGCGCCAGCAGCTCATCCGGGACAGTTTACAATGAGCAGTTCTTC.

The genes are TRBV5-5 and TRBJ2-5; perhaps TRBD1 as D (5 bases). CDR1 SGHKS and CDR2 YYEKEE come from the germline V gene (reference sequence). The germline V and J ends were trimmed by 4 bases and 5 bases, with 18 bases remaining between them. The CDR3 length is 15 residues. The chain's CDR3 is CASSQATGVVETQYF. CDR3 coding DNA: TGTGCCAGCAGCCAAGCTACAGGAGTCGTGGAGACCCAGTACTTC.

The CDR3 loop is CASSPGTVPYEQYF. CDR3 nucleotide sequence: TGTGCCAGCAGTCCCGGGACAGTACCATACGAGCAGTACTTC. The chain joins TRBV6-5 to TRBJ2-7; 7 nucleotides match TRBD1. The CDR3 length is 14 residues. Germline loops: CDR1 MNHEY, CDR2 SVGAGI. V gave up 5 bases and J gave up 4 bases; unmatched junction bases: 8.

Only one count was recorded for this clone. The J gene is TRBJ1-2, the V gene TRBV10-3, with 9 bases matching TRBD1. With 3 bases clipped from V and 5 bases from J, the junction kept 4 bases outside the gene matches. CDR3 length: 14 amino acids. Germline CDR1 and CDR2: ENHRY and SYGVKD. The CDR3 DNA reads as TGTGCCATCAGTGAATACGGGACAGGGTATGGCTACACCTTC. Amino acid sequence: CAISEYGTGYGYTF.

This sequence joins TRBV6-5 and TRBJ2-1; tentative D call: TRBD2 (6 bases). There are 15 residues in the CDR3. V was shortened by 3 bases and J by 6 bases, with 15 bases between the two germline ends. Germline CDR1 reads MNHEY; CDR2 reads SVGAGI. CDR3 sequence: CASSYSYLAPNEQFF. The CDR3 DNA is TGTGCCAGCAGTTATTCTTACCTAGCGCCCAATGAGCAGTTCTTC.

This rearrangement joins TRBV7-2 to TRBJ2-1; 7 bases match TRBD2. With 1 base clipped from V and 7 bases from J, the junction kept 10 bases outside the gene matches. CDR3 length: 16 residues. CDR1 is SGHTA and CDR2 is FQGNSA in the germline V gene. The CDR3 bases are TGTGCCAGCAGCTTAGACGGCGGGAGTCGGAAAAATGAGCAGTTCTTC. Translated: CASSLDGGSRKNEQFF.

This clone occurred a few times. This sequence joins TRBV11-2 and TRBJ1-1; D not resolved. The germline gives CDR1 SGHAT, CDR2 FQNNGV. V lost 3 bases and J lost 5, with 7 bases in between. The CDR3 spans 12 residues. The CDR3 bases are TGTGCCAGCAGCTTTCTCGAGACTGAAGCTTTCTTT. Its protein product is CASSFLETEAFF.

Here the CDR3 reads CASSNQGQGLGNTIYF. For the CDR3, the DNA is TGTGCCAGCAGCAATCAGGGTCAGGGGCTTGGAAACACCATATATTTT. The genes are TRBV5-5 and TRBJ1-3; a weak D match, TRBD1 (6 bases). This CDR3 spans 16 amino acids. Trimming removed 4 bases at V and 3 bases at J, with 17 bases between. Germline loops: CDR1 SGHKS, CDR2 YYEKEE (reference sequence). The full variable domain, in which reference TRBV5-5 and TRBJ1-3 provide the parts outside the CDR3, is DAGVTQSPTHLIKTRGQQVTLRCSPISGHKSVSWYQQVLGQGPQFIFQYYEKEERGRGNFPDRFSARQFPNYSSELNVNALLLGDSALYLCASSNQGQGLGNTIYFGEGSWLTVV.

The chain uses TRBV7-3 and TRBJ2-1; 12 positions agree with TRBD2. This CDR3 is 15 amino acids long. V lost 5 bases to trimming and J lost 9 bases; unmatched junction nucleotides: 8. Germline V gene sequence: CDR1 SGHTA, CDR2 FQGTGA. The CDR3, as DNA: TGTGCCAGCAGCCATCGACTAGCGGGAGTAGGTGAGCAGTTCTTC. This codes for CASSHRLAGVGEQFF.

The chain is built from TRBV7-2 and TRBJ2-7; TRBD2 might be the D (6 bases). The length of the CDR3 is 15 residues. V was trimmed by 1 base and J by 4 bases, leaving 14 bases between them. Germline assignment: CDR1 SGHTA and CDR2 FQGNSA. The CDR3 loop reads CASSLGTPGVYEQYF. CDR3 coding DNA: TGTGCCAGCAGCTTAGGGACACCGGGAGTTTACGAGCAGTACTTC.

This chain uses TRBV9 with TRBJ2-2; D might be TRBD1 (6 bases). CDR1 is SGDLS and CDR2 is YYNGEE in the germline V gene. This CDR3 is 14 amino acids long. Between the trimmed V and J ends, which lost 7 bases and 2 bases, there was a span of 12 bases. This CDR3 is CASAPGTNTGELFF. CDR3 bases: TGTGCCAGCGCCCCCGGGACAAACACCGGGGAGCTGTTTTTT.

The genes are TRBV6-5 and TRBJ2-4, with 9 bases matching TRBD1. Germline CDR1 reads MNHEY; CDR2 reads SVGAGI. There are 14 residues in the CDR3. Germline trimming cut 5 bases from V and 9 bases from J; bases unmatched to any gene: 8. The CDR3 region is CASSLQGAVAIQYF. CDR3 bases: TGTGCCAGCAGTCTACAGGGGGCGGTCGCCATTCAGTACTTC.

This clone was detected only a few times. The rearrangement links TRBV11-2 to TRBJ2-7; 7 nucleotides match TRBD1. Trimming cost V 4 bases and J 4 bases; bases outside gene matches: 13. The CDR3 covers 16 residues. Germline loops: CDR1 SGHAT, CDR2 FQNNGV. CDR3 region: CASSSPGNRGGYEQYF. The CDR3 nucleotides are TGTGCCAGCAGCTCCCCCGGGAACAGGGGTGGGTACGAGCAGTACTTC.

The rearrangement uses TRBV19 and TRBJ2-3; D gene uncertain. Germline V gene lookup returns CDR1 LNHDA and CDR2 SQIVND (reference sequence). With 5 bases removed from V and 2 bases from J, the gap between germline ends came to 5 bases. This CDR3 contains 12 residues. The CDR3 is CASSPNTDTQYF. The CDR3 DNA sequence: TGTGCCAGTAGTCCAAACACAGATACGCAGTATTTT.

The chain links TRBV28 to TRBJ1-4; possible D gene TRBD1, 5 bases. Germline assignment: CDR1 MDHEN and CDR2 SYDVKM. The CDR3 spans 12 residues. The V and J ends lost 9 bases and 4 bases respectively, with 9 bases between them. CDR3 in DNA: TGTGCCAGTCGACAGCGTAATGAAAAACTGTTTTTT. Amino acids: CASRQRNEKLFF.

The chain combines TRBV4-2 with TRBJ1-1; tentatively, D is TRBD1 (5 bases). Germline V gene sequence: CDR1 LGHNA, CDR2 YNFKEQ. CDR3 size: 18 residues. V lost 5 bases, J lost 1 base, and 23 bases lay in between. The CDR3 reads CASSTGRGGSVKNTEAFF. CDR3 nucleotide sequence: TGTGCCAGCAGCACCGGACGCGGGGGGAGTGTGAAGAACACTGAAGCTTTCTTT.